This T cell receptor (beta chain) was recovered during a study of cytomegalovirus exposure and HLA in healthy donors. General study points: A link between a missense DCLRE1C variant and TCR beta V- and J-gene trimming emerged from a later analysis.

This clone was detected only a few times. Its antigen is unknown. V gave up 4 bases and J gave up 1 base, with 7 bases separating them. The CDR3 extends over 13 amino acids. Germline V CDR1 and CDR2: SGHTA, FQGNSA. Vbeta (60) and Jbeta (13) primers were used in the PCR. Here immunoSEQ multiplex PCR was the method, and the copy in TCRdb shows in-frame clones only, minus some. Here the sample spans 100,000 to 150,000 clones, roughly 80% being singletons. Sequencing used PBMCs. The clonotype comes from a male donor in good health and CMV-seronegative. The chain employs TRBV7-2 and TRBJ1-1; D possibly corresponds to TRBD1 (5 bases). The DNA of the CDR3 is TGTGCCAGCAGCTCCACAGGGAACACTGAAGCTTTCTTT. This gives the protein CASSSTGNTEAFF.